The 5 T cell receptor beta chains presented below share a single source sample, sequenced in a study of cytomegalovirus exposure and HLA in healthy donors. Vbeta (60) and Jbeta (13) primers were used in the PCR. Generated by immunoSEQ multiplex PCR, the TCRdb table keeps only in-frame clones and is missing some. The sample contains about 120,000 clones, 65% to 80% of which appear only once. Sequenced sample: PBMCs. The receptor set was obtained from a woman aged 40-49 years in good health and CMV-seropositive.

This chain joins TRBV7-2 and TRBJ1-1; D possibly corresponds to TRBD1 (6 bases). This CDR3 is built from 14 residues. Per the germline V gene, CDR1 is SGHTA and CDR2 is FQGNSA. V lost 0 bases and J lost 6, with 11 bases in between. CDR3 sequence: CASSLAPTGPEAFF. Here the CDR3 DNA reads TGTGCCAGCAGCTTAGCGCCGACAGGACCTGAAGCTTTCTTT.

This clone was counted a few times. This sequence joins TRBV28 and TRBJ2-3; 8 positions agree with TRBD2. CDR1 and CDR2 (germline): MDHEN, SYDVKM. The CDR3 spans 14 residues. With V trimmed by 11 bases and J by 0 bases, 7 bases remained unmatched. The CDR3 sequence is CASLPGGSTDTQYF. CDR3 in DNA: TGTGCCTCCCTCCCGGGAGGGAGCACAGATACGCAGTATTTT.

As concerns this clone: Different DNA sequences within this sample yield the same CDR3. The chain joins TRBV25-1 to TRBJ2-3; possibly TRBD2 for D (5 bases). Between the trimmed V and J ends, which lost 1 base and 0 bases, there was a span of 8 bases. Germline lookup yields CDR1 MGHDK and CDR2 SYGVNS. This CDR3 is built from 15 residues. The CDR3 nucleotides are TGTGCCAGCAGTGAATTGGGCGGGAGCACAGATACGCAGTATTTT. Protein sequence: CASSELGGSTDTQYF.

The chain couples TRBV5-4 to TRBJ1-5; D gene unclear. Germline V gene sequence: CDR1 SGHNT, CDR2 YYREEE (reference sequence). Between the trimmed V and J ends, which lost 5 bases and 9 bases, there was a span of 15 bases. This CDR3 is built from 13 residues. This CDR3 is CASRPGQVGPQHF. Here the CDR3 DNA reads TGTGCCAGCAGACCCGGCCAGGTCGGGCCCCAGCATTTT.

This chain links TRBV6-1 with TRBJ2-7; D is unresolved. Looked up from germline, CDR1 is MNHNS and CDR2 is SASEGT. V was trimmed by 2 bases and J by 0 bases, leaving 8 bases between them. There are 14 residues in the CDR3. The CDR3 reads CASSELGSSYEQYF. The CDR3 DNA reads as TGTGCCAGCAGTGAACTTGGCTCCTCCTACGAGCAGTACTTC.